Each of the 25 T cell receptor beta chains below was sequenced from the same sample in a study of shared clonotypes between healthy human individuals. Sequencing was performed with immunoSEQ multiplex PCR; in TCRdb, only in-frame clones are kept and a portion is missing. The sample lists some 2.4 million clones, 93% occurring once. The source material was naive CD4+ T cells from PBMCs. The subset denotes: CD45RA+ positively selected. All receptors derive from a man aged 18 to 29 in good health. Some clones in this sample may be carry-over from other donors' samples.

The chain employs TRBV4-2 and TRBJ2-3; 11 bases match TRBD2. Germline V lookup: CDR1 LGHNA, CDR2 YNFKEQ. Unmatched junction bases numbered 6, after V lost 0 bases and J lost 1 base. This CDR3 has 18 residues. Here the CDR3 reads CASSQDRLAGTGTDTQYF. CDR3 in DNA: TGTGCCAGCAGCCAAGATCGACTAGCGGGAACTGGCACAGATACGCAGTATTTT.

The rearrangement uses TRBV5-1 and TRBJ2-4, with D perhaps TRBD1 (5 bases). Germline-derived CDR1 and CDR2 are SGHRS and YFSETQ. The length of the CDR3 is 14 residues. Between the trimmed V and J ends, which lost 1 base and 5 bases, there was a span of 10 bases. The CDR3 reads CASSLIQGENIQYF. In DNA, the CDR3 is TGCGCCAGCAGCTTGATTCAGGGTGAAAACATTCAGTACTTC. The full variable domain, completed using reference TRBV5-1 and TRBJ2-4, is KAGVTQTPRYLIKTRGQQVTLSCSPISGHRSVSWYQQTPGQGLQFLFEYFSETQRNKGNFPGRFSGRQFSNSRSEMNVSTLELGDSALYLCASSLIQGENIQYFGAGTRLSVL.

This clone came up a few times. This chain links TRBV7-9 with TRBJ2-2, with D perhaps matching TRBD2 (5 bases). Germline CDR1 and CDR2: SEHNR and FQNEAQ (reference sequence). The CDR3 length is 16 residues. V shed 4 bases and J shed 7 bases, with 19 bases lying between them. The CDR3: CASSSQRTGRNGELFF. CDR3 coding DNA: TGTGCCAGCAGCTCCCAGCGGACTGGTCGAAACGGGGAGCTGTTTTTT.

In DNA form, the CDR3 reads TGCGCCAGCAGCCGACAGGGGGCGGAAGGGAACTATGGCTACACCTTC. Its translation is CASSRQGAEGNYGYTF. The gene calls are TRBV5-1 and TRBJ1-2; TRBD1 agrees at 10 bases. The germline gives CDR1 SGHRS, CDR2 YFSETQ. Losses at the gene ends were 4 bases for V and 2 bases for J; bases not matched to a gene: 8. CDR3 length: 16 amino acids.

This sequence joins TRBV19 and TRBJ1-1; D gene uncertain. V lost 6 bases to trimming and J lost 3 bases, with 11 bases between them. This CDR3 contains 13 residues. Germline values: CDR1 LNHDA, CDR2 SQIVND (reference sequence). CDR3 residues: CASRSDWYTEAFF. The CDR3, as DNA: TGTGCCAGTAGATCCGACTGGTACACTGAAGCTTTCTTT.

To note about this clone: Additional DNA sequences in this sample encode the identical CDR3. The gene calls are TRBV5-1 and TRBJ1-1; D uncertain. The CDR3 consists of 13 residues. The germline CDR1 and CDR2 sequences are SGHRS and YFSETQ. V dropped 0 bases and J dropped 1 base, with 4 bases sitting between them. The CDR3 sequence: CASSLGRNTEAFF. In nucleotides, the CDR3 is TGCGCCAGCAGCTTGGGGCGGAACACTGAAGCTTTCTTT.

The CDR3 DNA follows: TGTGCCAGCACCGAGGTACTCGAATACGAGCAGTTCTTC. Its translation: CASTEVLEYEQFF. The V gene is TRBV6-6, the J gene TRBJ2-1; D call uncertain. CDR3 length: 13 residues. Germline V gives CDR1 MNHNY, CDR2 SVGAGI (reference sequence). V was clipped by 7 bases and J by 10 bases, with 17 bases between them.

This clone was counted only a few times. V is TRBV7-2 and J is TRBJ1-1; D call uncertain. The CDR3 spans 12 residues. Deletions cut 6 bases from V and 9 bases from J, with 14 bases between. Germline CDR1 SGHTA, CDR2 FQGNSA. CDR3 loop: CASRRFPRKAFF. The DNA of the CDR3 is TGTGCCAGCAGACGTTTCCCGAGGAAAGCTTTCTTT. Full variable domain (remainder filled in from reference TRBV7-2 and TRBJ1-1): GAGVSQSPSNKVTEKGKDVELRCDPISGHTALYWYRQSLGQGLEFLIYFQGNSAPDKSGLPSDRFSAERTGGSVSTLTIQRTQQEDSAVYLCASRRFPRKAFFGQGTRLTVV.

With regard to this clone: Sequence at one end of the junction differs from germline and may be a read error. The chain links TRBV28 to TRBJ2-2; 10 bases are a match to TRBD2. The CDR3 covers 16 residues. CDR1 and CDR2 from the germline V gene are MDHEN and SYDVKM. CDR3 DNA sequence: TGTGCCAGCACCTCTGGGGGACTAGCGAAAACCGGGGAGCTGTTTTTT. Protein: CASTSGGLAKTGELFF. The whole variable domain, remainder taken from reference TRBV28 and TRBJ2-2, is DVKVTQSSRYLVKRTGEKVFLECVQDMDHENMFWYRQDPGLGLRLIYFSYDVKMKEKGDIPEGYSVSREKKERFSLILESASTNQTSMYLCASTSGGLAKTGELFFGEGSRLTVL.

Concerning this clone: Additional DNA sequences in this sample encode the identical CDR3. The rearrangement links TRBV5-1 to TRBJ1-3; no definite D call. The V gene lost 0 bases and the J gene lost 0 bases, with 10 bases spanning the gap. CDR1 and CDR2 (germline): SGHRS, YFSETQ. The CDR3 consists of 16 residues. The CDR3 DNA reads TGCGCCAGCAGCTTGGGTGTCGGGGACTCTGGAAACACCATATATTTT. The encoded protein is CASSLGVGDSGNTIYF.

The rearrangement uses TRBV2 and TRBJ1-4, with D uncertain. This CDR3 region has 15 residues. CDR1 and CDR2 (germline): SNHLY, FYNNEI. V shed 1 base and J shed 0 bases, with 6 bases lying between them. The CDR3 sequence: CASSEGFATNEKLFF. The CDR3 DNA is TGTGCCAGCAGTGAAGGGTTTGCAACTAATGAAAAACTGTTTTTT.

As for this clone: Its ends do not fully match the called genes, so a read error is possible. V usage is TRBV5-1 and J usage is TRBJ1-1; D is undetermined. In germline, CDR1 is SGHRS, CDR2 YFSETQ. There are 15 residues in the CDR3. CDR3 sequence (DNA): TGCGCCAGCAGCTTGGACAGCCACATGAACGCTGAAGCTTTCTTT. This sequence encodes CASSLDSHMNAEAFF.

The CDR3: CASSLAGTSGNTQYF. The DNA for the CDR3 is TGCGCCAGCAGCTTGGCCGGGACTAGCGGAAATACGCAGTATTTT. V gene TRBV5-1 combines with J gene TRBJ2-3; the match to TRBD2 covers 11 bases. This CDR3 is built from 15 residues. Germline V gene data show CDR1 as SGHRS and CDR2 as YFSETQ. The V segment lost 0 bases and the J segment 7 bases; nucleotides outside the gene matches: 4.

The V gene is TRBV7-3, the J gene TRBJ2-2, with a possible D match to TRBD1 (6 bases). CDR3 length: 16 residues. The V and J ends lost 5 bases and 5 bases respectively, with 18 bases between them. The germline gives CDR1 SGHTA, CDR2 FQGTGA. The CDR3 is CASSLGQFYGTGELFF. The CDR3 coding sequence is TGTGCCAGCAGCCTAGGACAGTTTTATGGGACCGGGGAGCTGTTTTTT.

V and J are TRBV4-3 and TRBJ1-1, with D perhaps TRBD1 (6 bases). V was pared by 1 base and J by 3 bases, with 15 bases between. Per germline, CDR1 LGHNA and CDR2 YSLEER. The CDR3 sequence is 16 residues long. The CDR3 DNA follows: TGCGCCAGCAGCCAAGGGCCGGGGGCGAGGGACACTGAAGCTTTCTTT. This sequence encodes CASSQGPGARDTEAFF.

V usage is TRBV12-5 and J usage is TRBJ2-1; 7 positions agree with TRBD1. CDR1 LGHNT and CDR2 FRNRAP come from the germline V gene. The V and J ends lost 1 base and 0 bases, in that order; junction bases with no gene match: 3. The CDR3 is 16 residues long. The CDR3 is CASGLGPGGSYNEQFF. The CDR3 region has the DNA TGTGCTAGTGGTTTGGGCCCAGGGGGCTCCTACAATGAGCAGTTCTTC.

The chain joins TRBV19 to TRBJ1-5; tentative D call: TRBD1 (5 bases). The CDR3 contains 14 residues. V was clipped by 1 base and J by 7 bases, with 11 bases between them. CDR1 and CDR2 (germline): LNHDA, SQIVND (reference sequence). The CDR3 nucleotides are TGTGCCAGTAGTATAGTTGGAGGGGACCAGCCCCAGCATTTT. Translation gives CASSIVGGDQPQHF. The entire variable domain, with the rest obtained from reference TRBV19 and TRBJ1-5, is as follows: DGGITQSPKYLFRKEGQNVTLSCEQNLNHDAMYWYRQDPGQGLRLIYYSQIVNDFQKGDIAEGYSVSREKKESFPLTVTSAQKNPTAFYLCASSIVGGDQPQHFGDGTRLSIL.

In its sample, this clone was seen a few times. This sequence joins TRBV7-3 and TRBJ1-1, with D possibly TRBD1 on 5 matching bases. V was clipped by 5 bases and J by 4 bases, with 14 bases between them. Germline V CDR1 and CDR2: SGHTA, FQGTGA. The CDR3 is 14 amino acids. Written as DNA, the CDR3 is TGTGCCAGCAGCGAACAGGCTTCGGGCACTGAAGCTTTCTTT. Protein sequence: CASSEQASGTEAFF.

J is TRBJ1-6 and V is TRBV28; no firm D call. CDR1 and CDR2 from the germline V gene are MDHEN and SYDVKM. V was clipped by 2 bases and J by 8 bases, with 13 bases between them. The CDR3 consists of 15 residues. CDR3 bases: TGTGCCAGCAGTTTAGGCGCCACTGGAGATTCACCCCTCCACTTT. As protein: CASSLGATGDSPLHF. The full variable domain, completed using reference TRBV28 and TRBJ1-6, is DVKVTQSSRYLVKRTGEKVFLECVQDMDHENMFWYRQDPGLGLRLIYFSYDVKMKEKGDIPEGYSVSREKKERFSLILESASTNQTSMYLCASSLGATGDSPLHFGNGTRLTVT.

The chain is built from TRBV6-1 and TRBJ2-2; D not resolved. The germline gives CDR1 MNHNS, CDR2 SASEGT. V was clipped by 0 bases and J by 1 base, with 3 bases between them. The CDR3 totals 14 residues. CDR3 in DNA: TGTGCCAGCAGTGAAGCGTTGAACACCGGGGAGCTGTTTTTT. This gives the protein CASSEALNTGELFF.

The DNA for the CDR3 is TGTGCCAGCACTACTTCTCGGGACAGGGGATTGGACGAGCAGTACTTC. Protein sequence: CASTTSRDRGLDEQYF. The chain is built from TRBV28 and TRBJ2-7; 10 bases are a match to TRBD1. Germline assignment: CDR1 MDHEN and CDR2 SYDVKM. Trimming at V came to 7 bases and at J to 5 bases, leaving 14 bases not matched to a gene. The CDR3 spans 16 residues.

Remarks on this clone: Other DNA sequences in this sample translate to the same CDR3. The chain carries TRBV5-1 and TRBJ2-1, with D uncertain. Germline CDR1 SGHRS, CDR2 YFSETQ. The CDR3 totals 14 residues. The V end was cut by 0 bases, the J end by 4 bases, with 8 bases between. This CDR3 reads CASSLEAAYNEQFF. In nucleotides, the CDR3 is TGCGCCAGCAGCTTGGAAGCTGCGTACAATGAGCAGTTCTTC.

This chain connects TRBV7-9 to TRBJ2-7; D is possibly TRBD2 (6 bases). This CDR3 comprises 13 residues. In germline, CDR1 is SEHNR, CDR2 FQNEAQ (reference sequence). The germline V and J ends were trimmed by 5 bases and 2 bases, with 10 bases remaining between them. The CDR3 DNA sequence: TGTGCCAGCAGCCGGCGCGGGACCTACGAGCAGTACTTC. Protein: CASSRRGTYEQYF.

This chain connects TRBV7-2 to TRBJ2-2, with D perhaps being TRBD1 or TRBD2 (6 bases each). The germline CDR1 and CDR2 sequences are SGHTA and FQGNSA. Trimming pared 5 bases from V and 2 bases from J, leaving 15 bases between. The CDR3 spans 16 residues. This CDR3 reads CASSHGPGANTGELFF. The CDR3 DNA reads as TGTGCCAGCAGCCACGGGCCGGGGGCCAACACCGGGGAGCTGTTTTTT.

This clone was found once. CDR3 DNA sequence: TGTGCCAGCAGCCGGACCCACCTTTCTAGCACAGATACGCAGTATTTT. Translated: CASSRTHLSSTDTQYF. V usage is TRBV27 and J usage is TRBJ2-3; no firm D call. Deletions cut 6 bases from V and 0 bases from J, with 16 bases between. The CDR3 has 16 amino acids. From germline, CDR1 is MNHEY and CDR2 SMNVEV (reference sequence).